Detailed here is one T cell receptor (beta chain). This clone came up many times. What this receptor recognizes is not known. No per-base quality is available; no much larger clone lies one base away. Samples from volunteer blood donors who had recovered from COVID-19 were contributed by a second Seattle source. Collaborating institutions collected whole blood in K2EDTA tubes following their own protocols. For TCRbeta analysis, collaborators shipped samples in one of three forms: frozen whole blood, isolated PBMCs, or DNA extracted from either of those sample types. TCRbeta CDR3 regions were amplified from genomic DNA by means of the immunoSEQ Assay, a bias-controlled multiplex PCR. The authors' pipeline ran thus. The number of nucleated cells in each sample was estimated from the amplification of reference gene primers within the assay. To quantify the absolute abundance of each unique TCRbeta CDR3 rearrangement, sequence reads were collapsed and filtered. For each sample, productive Simpson clonality was calculated by taking the square root of Simpson's diversity index across productive rearrangements. This immuneACCESS table, as held by TCRdb, lists in-frame sequences with V and J called but not all clones. Of the missing ones, under half trace to an unresolved V gene in checked studies; the others have no known cause. The D gene and trimming were derived from the DNA, and the V and J assignments and clone size from that table. Present in this sample are under 300,000 clones, about four fifths of which were seen just once. The top ten clonotypes cover around 2% of the sample.

The data are from a study of blood T cell repertoires in COVID-19 (dated by TCRdb to 2019 to 2021). General notes on the study: Collaborator samples came from the United States, Italy and Spain and covered acute and convalescent phases of COVID-19. The prospective study material was composed of cDNA or gDNA derived from T cells, B-cell-depleted T cells, or PBMCs. Deeply sampled blood TCRbeta repertoires from subjects exposed to, actively infected with, or recovered from COVID-19 were included in the dataset. The repertoires were released in a freely available public database meant as a resource for research on the immune response to SARS-CoV-2. The samples were drawn from the first 160 participants of the ongoing ImmuneRACE study and from some 1,300 subjects provided by 6 global collaborators. Nearly every sample came with metadata listing a de-identified subject ID, COVID-19 status, age in years and sex. Where available, HLA class I and class II types were obtained from metadata supplied by the sample provider rather than from assay-based typing. Overall study outcomes, separate from this receptor: How much clinical and demographic metadata was included differed by source and by participant, and the metadata was provided uncurated.

From its cysteine to its phenylalanine, the CDR3 spans 16 amino acids. Just the 48-base CDR3 DNA is kept, in frame starting at base 1. At the junction V is shortened by 0 bases and J by 3 bases, with 12 bases in between. According to the germline V gene, CDR1 reads MDHEN and CDR2 reads SYDVKM. Material: peripheral blood. The rearranged segments are TRBV28 and TRBJ1-5; the D gene cannot be named for sure. The sequence was collected from a young man who had recovered from COVID-19. The CDR3 amino acid sequence is: CASSLWVGGNNQPQHF. The nucleotide sequence is TGTGCCAGCAGTTTATGGGTGGGAGGTAACAATCAGCCCCAGCATTTT.